Included here is one T cell receptor beta chain sequence, with context. The sample originates from a study of cytomegalovirus exposure and HLA in healthy donors. PCR amplification relied on 60 Vbeta primers (plus 13 Jbeta primers). Clones were read by immunoSEQ multiplex PCR, and TCRdb kept only the in-frame ones, dropping some. This sample has around 100,000 clones, with roughly 83% found just once. Germline V gene lookup returns CDR1 SNHLY and CDR2 FYNNEI. V was shortened by 1 base and J by 6 bases, with 16 bases between the two germline ends. The CDR3 runs 15 residues. V gene TRBV2 combines with J gene TRBJ2-7, with a tentative D call TRBD2 (6 bases). The sample consisted of PBMCs. This receptor was identified in a man in his late teens or twenties in good health and CMV-seronegative. CDR3 DNA sequence: TGTGCCAGCAGTGAAGGCGTGACGGACTATGGCGAGCAGTACTTC. Protein sequence: CASSEGVTDYGEQYF.